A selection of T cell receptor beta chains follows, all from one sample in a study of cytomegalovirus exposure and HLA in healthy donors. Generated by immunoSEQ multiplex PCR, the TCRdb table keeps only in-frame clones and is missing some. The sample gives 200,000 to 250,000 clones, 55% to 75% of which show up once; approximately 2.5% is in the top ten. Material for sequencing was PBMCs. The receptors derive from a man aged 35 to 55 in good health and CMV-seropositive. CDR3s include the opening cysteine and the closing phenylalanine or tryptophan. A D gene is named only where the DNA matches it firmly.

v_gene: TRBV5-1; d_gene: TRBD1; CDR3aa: CASSLMGKRDRAKETQYF
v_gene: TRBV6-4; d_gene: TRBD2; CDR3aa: CASSEWGREGDTQYF
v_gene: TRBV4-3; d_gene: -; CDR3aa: CASSQDRRPPQFF
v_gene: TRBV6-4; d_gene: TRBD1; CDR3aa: CASSPGTGGTGELFF
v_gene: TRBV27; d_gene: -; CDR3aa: CASSYRERDTQYF
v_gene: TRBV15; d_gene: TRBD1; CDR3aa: CATSRGQLFNYGYTF
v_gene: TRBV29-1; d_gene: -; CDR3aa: CSVELGSVGTEAFF
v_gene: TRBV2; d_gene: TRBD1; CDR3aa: CASSWDRGIYEQYF
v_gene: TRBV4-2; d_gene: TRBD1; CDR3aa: CASSQPDRGRVANEKLFF
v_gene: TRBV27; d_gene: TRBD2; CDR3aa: CASGLAGGRETQYF
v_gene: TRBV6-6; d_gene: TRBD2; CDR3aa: CASLQAGGSGTQYF
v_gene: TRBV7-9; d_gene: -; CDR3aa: CASNQGGRNSPLHF
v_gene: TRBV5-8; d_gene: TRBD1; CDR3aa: CASSPGTEPTYEQYF
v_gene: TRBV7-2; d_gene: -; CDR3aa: CASSLDIWQFF
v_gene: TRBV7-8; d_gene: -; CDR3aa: CASRGGRVNTEAFF
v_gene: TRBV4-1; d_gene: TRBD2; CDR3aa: CASSQDQTSGGANEQFF
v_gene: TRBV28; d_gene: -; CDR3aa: CASSPPGLSYEQYF